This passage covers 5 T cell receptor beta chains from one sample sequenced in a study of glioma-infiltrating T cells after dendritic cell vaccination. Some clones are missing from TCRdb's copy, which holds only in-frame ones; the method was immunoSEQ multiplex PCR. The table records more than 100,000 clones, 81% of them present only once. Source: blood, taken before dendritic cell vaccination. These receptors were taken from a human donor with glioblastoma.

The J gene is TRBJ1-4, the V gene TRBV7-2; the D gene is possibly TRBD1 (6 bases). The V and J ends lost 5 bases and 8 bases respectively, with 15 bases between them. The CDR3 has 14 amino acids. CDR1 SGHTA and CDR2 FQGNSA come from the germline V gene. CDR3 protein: CASSHEGVGEKLFF. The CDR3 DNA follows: TGTGCCAGCAGCCATGAGGGGGTGGGGGAAAAACTGTTTTTT.

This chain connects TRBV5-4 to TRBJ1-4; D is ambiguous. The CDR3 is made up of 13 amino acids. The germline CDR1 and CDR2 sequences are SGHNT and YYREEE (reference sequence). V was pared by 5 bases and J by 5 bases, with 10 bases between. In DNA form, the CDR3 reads TGTGCCAGCAGTGAGGGAGGGAATGAAAAACTGTTTTTT. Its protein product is CASSEGGNEKLFF.

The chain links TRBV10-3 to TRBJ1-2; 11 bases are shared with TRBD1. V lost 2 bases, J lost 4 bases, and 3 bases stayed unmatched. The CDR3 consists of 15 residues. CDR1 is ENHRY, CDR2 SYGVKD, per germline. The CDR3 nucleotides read TGTGCCATCAGTGAGAGGGGGACAGGGGGCTATGGCTACACCTTC. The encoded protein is CAISERGTGGYGYTF.

Here the CDR3 DNA reads TGTGCCAGCAGTGAAGGGGGCGGGGGGTCCACAGATACGCAGTATTTT. Amino acids: CASSEGGGGSTDTQYF. The genes are TRBV6-1 and TRBJ2-3; 8 bases match TRBD2. Unmatched junction bases numbered 5, after V lost 1 base and J lost 2 bases. Germline V CDR1 and CDR2: MNHNS, SASEGT. This CDR3 is built from 16 residues.

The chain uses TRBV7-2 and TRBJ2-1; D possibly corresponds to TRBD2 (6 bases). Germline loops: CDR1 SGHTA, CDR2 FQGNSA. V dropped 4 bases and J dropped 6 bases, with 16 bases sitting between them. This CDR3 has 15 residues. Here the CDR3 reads CASSSARDGGNEQFF. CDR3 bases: TGTGCCAGCAGCTCGGCCCGGGACGGGGGCAATGAGCAGTTCTTC.